The sequence of this T cell receptor beta chain was determined in a study of blood T cells in healthy people across ages. Whole-study results and caveats: The unknown donor CMV status may have confounded expanded clonotype changes. Comparison with aged donors showed that long-lived donors had more naive CD4+ cells and higher diversity.

A remark on this clonotype: Its specificity is unknown.

It was with a sample-barcoded 5' primer and a J-beta primer mix that a second PCR of roughly 7 to 11 cycles was run. A single record per CDR3 protein comes from TCRdb applying MiXCR to the 5' RACE reads. Seen here are approximately 800,000 distinct CDR3 sequences, around 50% observed once, and the top ten hold less than 20%. Germline V gene sequence: CDR1 MGHRA, CDR2 YSYEKL. The CDR3 sequence is 16 residues long. Caucasian individuals from Russia who were healthy and aged about 6 to 95 acted as donors. Per sample, extraction of total RNA gave at least 5.5 micrograms in every case. The J gene is TRBJ2-5, the V gene TRBV4-1, with 8 nucleotides matching TRBD2. The end of the DNA is better explained by TRBJ2-7, so the J call may be wrong. The clonotype comes from a man aged 80 or over in good health. Specimen: blood. The CDR3 nucleotides read TGCGCCAGCAGCCAAGGGGCAGCGGGAGCGAGAAACGAGCAGTACTTC. It encodes CASSQGAAGARNEQYF.